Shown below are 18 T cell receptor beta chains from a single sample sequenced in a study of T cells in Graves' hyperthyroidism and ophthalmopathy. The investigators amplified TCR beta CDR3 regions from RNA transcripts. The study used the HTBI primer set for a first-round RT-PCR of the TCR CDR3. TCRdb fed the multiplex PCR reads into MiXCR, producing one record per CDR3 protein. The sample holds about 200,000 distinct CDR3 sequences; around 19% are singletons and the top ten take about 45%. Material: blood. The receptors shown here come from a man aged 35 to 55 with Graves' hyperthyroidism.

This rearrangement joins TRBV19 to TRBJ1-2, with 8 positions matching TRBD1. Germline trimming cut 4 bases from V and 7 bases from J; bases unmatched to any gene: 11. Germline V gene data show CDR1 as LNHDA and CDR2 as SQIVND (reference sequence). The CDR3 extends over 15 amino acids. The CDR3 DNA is TGTGCCAGTAGTACCGGGACAGGCCTCCCCCGTGGCTACACCTTC. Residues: CASSTGTGLPRGYTF.

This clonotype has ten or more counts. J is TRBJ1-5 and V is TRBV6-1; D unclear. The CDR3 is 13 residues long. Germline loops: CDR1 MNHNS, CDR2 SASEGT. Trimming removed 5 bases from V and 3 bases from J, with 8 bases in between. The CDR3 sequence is CASSSQLNQPQHF. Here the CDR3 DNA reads TGTGCCAGCAGTTCCCAACTCAATCAGCCCCAGCATTTT.

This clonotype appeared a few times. CDR3 in DNA: TGTGCCAGCAGCCCCCAAGGGAGACTAGCGGCTTACAATGAGCAGTTCTTC. This gives the protein CASSPQGRLAAYNEQFF. This chain connects TRBV5-5 to TRBJ2-1, with 9 bases that match TRBD2. This CDR3 is built from 17 residues. The V segment lost 4 bases and the J segment 4 bases; nucleotides outside the gene matches: 12. CDR1 SGHKS and CDR2 YYEKEE come from the germline V gene (reference sequence).

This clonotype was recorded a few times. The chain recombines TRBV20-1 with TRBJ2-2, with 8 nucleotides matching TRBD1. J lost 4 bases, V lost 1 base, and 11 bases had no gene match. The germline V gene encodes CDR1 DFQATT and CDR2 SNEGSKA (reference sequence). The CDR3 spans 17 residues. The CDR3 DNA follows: TGCAGTGCTAGAGTGGCGACAGGGGCGCTTGTCACCGGGGAGCTGTTTTTT. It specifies CSARVATGALVTGELFF.

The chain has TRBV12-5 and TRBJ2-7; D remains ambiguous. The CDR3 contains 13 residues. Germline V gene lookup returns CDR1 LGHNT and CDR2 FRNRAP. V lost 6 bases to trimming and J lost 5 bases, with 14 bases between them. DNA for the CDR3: TGTGCTAGTGGCTGGACCACGAGCCACGAGCAGTACTTC. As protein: CASGWTTSHEQYF.

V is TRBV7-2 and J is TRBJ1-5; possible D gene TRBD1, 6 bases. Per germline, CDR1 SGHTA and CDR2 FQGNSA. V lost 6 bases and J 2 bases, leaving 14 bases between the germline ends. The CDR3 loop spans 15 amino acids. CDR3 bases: TGTGCCAGCAGAAAACAGGGAGAAGGCAATCAGCCCCAGCATTTT. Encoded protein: CASRKQGEGNQPQHF.

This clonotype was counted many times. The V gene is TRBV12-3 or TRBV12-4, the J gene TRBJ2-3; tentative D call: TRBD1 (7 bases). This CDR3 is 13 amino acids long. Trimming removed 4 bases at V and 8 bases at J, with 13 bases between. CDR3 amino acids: CASSSGGGGTQYF. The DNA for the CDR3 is TGTGCCAGCAGTTCAGGAGGGGGCGGTACGCAGTATTTT.

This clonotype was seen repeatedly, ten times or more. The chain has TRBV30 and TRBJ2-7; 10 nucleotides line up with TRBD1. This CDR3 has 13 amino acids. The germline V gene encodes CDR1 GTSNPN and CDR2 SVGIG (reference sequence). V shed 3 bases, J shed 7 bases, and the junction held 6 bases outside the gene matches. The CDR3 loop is CAWRRQGAREQYF. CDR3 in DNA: TGTGCCTGGAGAAGACAGGGGGCGCGGGAGCAGTACTTC.

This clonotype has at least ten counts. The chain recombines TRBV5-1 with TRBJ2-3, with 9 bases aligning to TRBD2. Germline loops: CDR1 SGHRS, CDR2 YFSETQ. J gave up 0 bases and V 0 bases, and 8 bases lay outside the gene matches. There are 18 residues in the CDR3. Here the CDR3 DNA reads TGCGCCAGCAGCTTGGGCCGGCGGGGGGGCCGCAGCACAGATACGCAGTATTTT. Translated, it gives CASSLGRRGGRSTDTQYF.

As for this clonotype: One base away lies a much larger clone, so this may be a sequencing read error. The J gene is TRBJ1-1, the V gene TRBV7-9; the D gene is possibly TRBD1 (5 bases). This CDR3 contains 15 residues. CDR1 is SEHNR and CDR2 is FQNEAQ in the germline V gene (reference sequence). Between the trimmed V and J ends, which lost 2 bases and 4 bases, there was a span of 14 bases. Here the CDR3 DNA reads TGTGCCAGCAGCTTAACTTCCCTGGGGACCACTGAAGCTTTCTTT. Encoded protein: CASSLTSLGTTEAFF.

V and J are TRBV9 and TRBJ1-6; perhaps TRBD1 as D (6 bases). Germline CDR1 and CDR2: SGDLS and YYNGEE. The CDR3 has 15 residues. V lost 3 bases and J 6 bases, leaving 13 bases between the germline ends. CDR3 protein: CASSDRQAINSPLHF. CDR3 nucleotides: TGTGCCAGCAGCGACCGACAGGCGATTAATTCACCCCTCCACTTT.

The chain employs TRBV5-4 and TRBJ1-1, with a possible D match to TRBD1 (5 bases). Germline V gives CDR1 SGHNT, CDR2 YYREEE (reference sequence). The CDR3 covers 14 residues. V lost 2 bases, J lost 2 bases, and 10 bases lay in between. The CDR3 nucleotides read TGTGCCAGCAGCTTTGGGGCAGACAACACTGAAGCTTTCTTT. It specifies CASSFGADNTEAFF.

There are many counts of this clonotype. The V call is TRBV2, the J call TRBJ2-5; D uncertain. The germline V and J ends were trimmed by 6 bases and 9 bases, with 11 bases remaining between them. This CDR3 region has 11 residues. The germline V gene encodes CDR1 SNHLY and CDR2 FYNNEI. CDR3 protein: CASSLNRAQYF. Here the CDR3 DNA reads TGTGCCAGCAGCCTGAATAGGGCCCAGTACTTC. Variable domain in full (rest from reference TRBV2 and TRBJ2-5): EPEVTQTPSHQVTQMGQEVILRCVPISNHLYFYWYRQILGQKVEFLVSFYNNEISEKSEIFDDQFSVERPDGSNFTLKIRSTKLEDSAMYFCASSLNRAQYFGPGTRLLVL.

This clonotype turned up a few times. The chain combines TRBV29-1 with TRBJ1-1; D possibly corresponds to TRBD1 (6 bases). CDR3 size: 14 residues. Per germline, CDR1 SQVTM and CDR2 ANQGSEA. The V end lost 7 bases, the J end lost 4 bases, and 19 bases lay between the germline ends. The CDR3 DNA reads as TGCAGCGCCGCAAGGGGGGCGCTAAGCACTGAAGCTTTCTTT. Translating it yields CSAARGALSTEAFF.

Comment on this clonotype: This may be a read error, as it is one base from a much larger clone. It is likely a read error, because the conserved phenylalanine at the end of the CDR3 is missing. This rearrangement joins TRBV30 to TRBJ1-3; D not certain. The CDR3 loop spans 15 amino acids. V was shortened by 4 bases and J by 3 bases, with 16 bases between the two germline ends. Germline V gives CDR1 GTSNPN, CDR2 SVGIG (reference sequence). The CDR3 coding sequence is TGTGCCTGGACCTTTTCTCGTTCCGGTGGAAACACCATATATTCT. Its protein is CAWTFSRSGGNTIYS.

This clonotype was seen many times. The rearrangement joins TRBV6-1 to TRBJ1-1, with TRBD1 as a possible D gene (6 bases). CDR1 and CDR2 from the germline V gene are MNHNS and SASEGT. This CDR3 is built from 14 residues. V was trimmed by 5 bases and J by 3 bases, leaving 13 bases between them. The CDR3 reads CASSLKGDDTEAFF. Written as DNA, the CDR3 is TGTGCCAGCAGTCTAAAGGGGGACGACACTGAAGCTTTCTTT.

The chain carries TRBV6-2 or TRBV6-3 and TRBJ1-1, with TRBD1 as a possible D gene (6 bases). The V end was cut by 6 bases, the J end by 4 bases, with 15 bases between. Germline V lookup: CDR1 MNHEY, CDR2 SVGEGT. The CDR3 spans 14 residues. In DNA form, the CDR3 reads TGTGCCAGCAGACCTGGGGGCGGTATCACTGAAGCTTTCTTT. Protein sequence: CASRPGGGITEAFF.

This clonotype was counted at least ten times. The CDR3, as DNA: TGTGCCAGCAAACCGCGGGCGGACACTGAAGCTTTCTTT. This codes for CASKPRADTEAFF. The rearrangement joins TRBV12-3 or TRBV12-4 to TRBJ1-1; D remains unclear. The CDR3 has 13 residues. V lost 7 bases and J lost 3, with 12 bases in between.